The 6 T cell receptor beta chains below were found in one sample sequenced in a study of cytomegalovirus exposure and HLA in healthy donors listed by TCRdb under 2017. Receptor libraries were prepared by the immunoSEQ multiplex PCR assay. The multiplex PCR relied on a mix of 60 forward primers for TCR Vbeta segments and 13 reverse primers for TCR Jbeta segments. Held by TCRdb, this immuneACCESS table contains in-frame sequences only and omits some clones. Under half of the omission traces to an unresolved V gene where checked; the cause of the rest is unknown. The sample table lists approximately 120,000 clones, approximately 78% of them with a count of one. Over 5% of the sample rests with the top ten. The sequenced material came from PBMCs. The origin of the receptors is a woman aged 40 to 50 in good health and CMV-seronegative.

The chain carries TRBV7-2 and TRBJ1-5; 8 bases line up with TRBD1. Germline V CDR1 and CDR2: SGHTA, FQGNSA. This CDR3 has 14 amino acids. The J segment lost 5 bases and the V segment lost 4 bases, leaving 4 bases of the junction unmatched. The CDR3 sequence is CASSSDRVYQPQHF. CDR3 nucleotide sequence: TGTGCCAGCAGCTCGGACAGGGTTTATCAGCCCCAGCATTTT.

This chain connects TRBV5-6 to TRBJ2-5; 9 nucleotides match TRBD1. The trim removed 0 bases at V and 4 bases at J, leaving 7 bases unmatched. Germline CDR1 is SGHDT and CDR2 is YYEEEE. The CDR3 totals 16 residues. Here the CDR3 reads CASSLAYRGRLETQYF. The CDR3 DNA is TGTGCCAGCAGCTTGGCCTACAGGGGGCGCTTAGAGACCCAGTACTTC.

The rearrangement links TRBV19 to TRBJ2-7, with D perhaps matching TRBD1 (6 bases). V lost 6 bases to trimming and J lost 2 bases, with 20 bases between them. CDR3 length: 16 amino acids. Germline V CDR1 and CDR2: LNHDA, SQIVND (reference sequence). The DNA for the CDR3 is TGTGCCAGTAGCGTCGGGACAAGGACAGTTCCCTACGAGCAGTACTTC. Amino acids: CASSVGTRTVPYEQYF.

The chain employs TRBV11-3 and TRBJ1-1; tentatively, D is TRBD1 (6 bases). CDR3 size: 15 residues. Germline assignment: CDR1 SGHNT and CDR2 YENEEA. The V gene lost 5 bases and the J gene lost 0 bases, with 13 bases spanning the gap. The CDR3 here is CASSPRGGLNTEAFF. CDR3 nucleotide sequence: TGTGCCAGCAGCCCCAGGGGAGGGTTGAACACTGAAGCTTTCTTT.

The J gene is TRBJ1-2, the V gene TRBV20-1; possible D gene TRBD1, 6 bases. The CDR3 contains 11 residues. From germline, CDR1 is DFQATT and CDR2 SNEGSKA (reference sequence). V dropped 6 bases and J dropped 8 bases, with 13 bases sitting between them. In DNA, the CDR3 is TGCAGTGCCTCAGGGGCTAGCGGCTACACCTTC. This encodes CSASGASGYTF.

The V and J genes are TRBV28 and TRBJ2-3; the match to TRBD1 covers 7 bases. CDR3 length: 14 residues. V lost 10 bases to trimming and J lost 2 bases; unmatched junction nucleotides: 9. The germline V gene encodes CDR1 MDHEN and CDR2 SYDVKM. CDR3 sequence (DNA): TGTGCCATCATACAGGGGACCCACACAGATACGCAGTATTTT. Translating gives CAIIQGTHTDTQYF.